Presented here are 9 T cell receptor beta chains from one specimen sequenced in a study of CD8+ T cells in alopecia areata. Once RNA had been extracted, it was reverse transcribed into cDNA to act as the sequencing template. Produced via immunoSEQ multiplex PCR; TCRdb's table is partial and in-frame only. The data hold approximately 140,000 clones, with around 83% observed a single time. Sample treatment: oral pan-JAK inhibitor, 5-10 mg twice daily. Sequences were derived from CD8+ T cells sorted from blood, sampled at week 4, from a patient treated with tofacitinib. These receptor sequences come from a human donor with alopecia areata.

The CDR3 loop reads CASSKDWDEQFF. The CDR3 DNA sequence: TGTGCCAGTAGTAAGGACTGGGATGAGCAGTTCTTC. The chain employs TRBV19 and TRBJ2-1, with D possibly TRBD2 on 5 matching bases. The CDR3 has 12 residues. The V gene's germline CDR1 is LNHDA and CDR2 SQIVND (reference sequence). Between the trimmed V and J ends, which lost 4 bases and 8 bases, there was a span of 9 bases.

V is TRBV9 and J is TRBJ2-7, with 7 bases identical to TRBD1. Germline CDR1 SGDLS, CDR2 YYNGEE. The CDR3 runs 14 residues. V lost 4 bases and J lost 2; bases outside the gene matches: 6. The CDR3 reads CASSPGDRAYEQYF. CDR3 in DNA: TGTGCCAGCAGCCCTGGGGACAGAGCCTACGAGCAGTACTTC.

The chain is built from TRBV27 and TRBJ2-1; D call uncertain. The V end was cut by 5 bases, the J end by 0 bases, with 20 bases between. The germline gives CDR1 MNHEY, CDR2 SMNVEV (reference sequence). The CDR3 length is 18 residues. CDR3 loop: CASSTPRLGSSSYNEQFF. CDR3 bases: TGTGCCAGCAGTACCCCACGTTTGGGTAGTAGCTCCTACAATGAGCAGTTCTTC.

This clone was recorded once. V is TRBV6-5 and J is TRBJ2-5; 11 nucleotides line up with TRBD1. From germline, CDR1 is MNHEY and CDR2 SVGAGI. V trimming: 4 bases; J trimming: 4 bases; junction bases outside the gene matches: 8. This CDR3 spans 16 amino acids. As DNA, the CDR3 is TGTGCCAGCAGTTTAAGGACAGGGGGCTTGGGAGAGACCCAGTACTTC. Its translation is CASSLRTGGLGETQYF.

The V gene is TRBV7-6, the J gene TRBJ2-3; no clear D. V gave up 3 bases and J gave up 9 bases, with 22 bases separating them. This CDR3 has 16 residues. The germline V gene has CDR1 SGHVS and CDR2 FNYEAQ. The CDR3 sequence is CASSLGRTAGTATQYF. The CDR3 bases are TGTGCCAGCAGCTTGGGCAGGACCGCAGGCACGGCGACGCAGTATTTT.

The chain combines TRBV6-1 with TRBJ2-1; D gene ambiguous. This CDR3 is built from 16 residues. The V gene lost 3 bases and the J gene lost 1 base, with 13 bases spanning the gap. The germline V gene has CDR1 MNHNS and CDR2 SASEGT. This CDR3 is CASSDYGGRSYNEQFF. The CDR3 bases are TGTGCCAGCAGTGATTATGGCGGTAGGTCCTACAATGAGCAGTTCTTC.

The chain employs TRBV30 and TRBJ2-7, with 10 bases lining up with TRBD2. J gave up 1 base and V 5 bases, and 2 bases lay outside the gene matches. Per the germline V gene, CDR1 is GTSNPN and CDR2 is SVGIG (reference sequence). The CDR3 is made up of 13 amino acids. This CDR3 reads CAWASGGSYEQYF. The CDR3 nucleotides read TGTGCCTGGGCTAGCGGGGGATCCTACGAGCAGTACTTC.

To note about this clone: Other DNA variants within this sample encode the same CDR3. J is TRBJ2-1 and V is TRBV4-1; no clear D gene. The germline V and J ends were trimmed by 0 bases and 0 bases, with 6 bases remaining between them. This CDR3 has 15 amino acids. Germline V lookup: CDR1 MGHRA, CDR2 YSYEKL. CDR3 nucleotide sequence: TGCGCCAGCAGCCAAGATCGCAGCTCCTACAATGAGCAGTTCTTC. As protein: CASSQDRSSYNEQFF.

This sequence joins TRBV14 and TRBJ2-6; 7 bases map to TRBD1. V gave up 3 bases and J gave up 0 bases; unmatched junction bases: 5. The CDR3 is 17 residues long. CDR1 SGHDN and CDR2 FVKESK come from the germline V gene. The CDR3 here is CASSQGTASSGANVLTF. The CDR3, as DNA: TGTGCCAGCAGCCAGGGGACAGCCAGCTCTGGGGCCAACGTCCTGACTTTC.